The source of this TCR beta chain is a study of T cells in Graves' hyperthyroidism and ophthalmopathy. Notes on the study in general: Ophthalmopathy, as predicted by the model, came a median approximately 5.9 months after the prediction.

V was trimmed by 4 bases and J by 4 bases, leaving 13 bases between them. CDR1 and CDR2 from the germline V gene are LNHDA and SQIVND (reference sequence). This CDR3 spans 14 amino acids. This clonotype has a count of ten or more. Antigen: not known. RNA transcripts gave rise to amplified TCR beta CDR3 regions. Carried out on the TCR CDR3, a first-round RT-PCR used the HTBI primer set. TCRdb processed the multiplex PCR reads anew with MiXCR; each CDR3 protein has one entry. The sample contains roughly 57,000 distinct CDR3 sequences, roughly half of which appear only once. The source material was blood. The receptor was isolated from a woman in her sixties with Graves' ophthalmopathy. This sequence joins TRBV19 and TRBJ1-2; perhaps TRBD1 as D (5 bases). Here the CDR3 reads CASSKIRDPYGYTF. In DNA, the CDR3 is TGTGCCAGTAGTAAAATTCGGGACCCCTATGGCTACACCTTC.